This T cell receptor beta chain was captured in a study of blood T cell repertoires in COVID-19. Study details: Samples taken during acute and convalescent COVID-19 were collected in the United States, Italy and Spain.

Sequenced by immunoSEQ multiplex PCR; TCRdb stores in-frame clones only, minus some. The table includes about 310,000 clones, almost 90% detected once. CDR3 length: 16 residues. Trimming pared 4 bases from V and 4 bases from J, leaving 19 bases between. Per the germline V gene, CDR1 is MDHEN and CDR2 is SYDVKM. This receptor was identified in a woman in her 30s with COVID-19, enrolled during active disease. Sequencing input: peripheral blood. The chain has TRBV28 and TRBJ1-1, with a possible D match to TRBD1 (6 bases). Written as DNA, the CDR3 is TGTGCCAGCAGTTCCGCTGGGGCGAGGGGGACCACTGAAGCTTTCTTT. This encodes CASSSAGARGTTEAFF.